One and the same sample provided the 15 T cell receptor beta chains below, sequenced in a study of monozygotic twins with inflammatory bowel disease. TCRdb re-called the 5' RACE reads and catalogs CDR3 proteins one per entry, DNA excluded. The listing records around 370,000 distinct CDR3 sequences. Input material: blood. The receptor source for this set is a human donor with ulcerative colitis or Crohn's disease, or a healthy co-twin of an affected twin (not recorded which).

V is TRBV13 and J is TRBJ2-7; TCRdb's D call of TRBD1 is untestable without DNA. The CDR3 runs to 15 residues. CDR1 and CDR2 from the germline V gene are PRHDT and FYEKMQ (reference sequence). CDR3 residues: CASSSKVTLQGEQYF.

The J gene is TRBJ1-1, the V gene TRBV5-6; TCRdb picks TRBD1, but there is no DNA to check that call. Looked up from germline, CDR1 is SGHDT and CDR2 is YYEEEE. This CDR3 spans 16 amino acids. The CDR3 spells CASSWGQVYMNTEAFF.

This chain connects TRBV6-2 or TRBV6-3 to TRBJ1-5; absent DNA, TCRdb's TRBD1 call cannot be checked. Germline V gene lookup returns CDR1 MNHEY and CDR2 SVGEGT. This CDR3 region has 14 residues. The CDR3 here is CASPRSGGNQPLHF.

This sequence joins TRBV14 and TRBJ2-2; TCRdb gives TRBD1 as the D gene, but with no DNA this cannot be confirmed. Germline-derived CDR1 and CDR2 are SGHDN and FVKESK. The CDR3 has 16 residues. CDR3: CASSQNLGQDTGELFF.

This chain connects TRBV19 to TRBJ2-5. The germline V gene encodes CDR1 LNHDA and CDR2 SQIVND (reference sequence). The CDR3 contains 13 residues. CDR3 loop: CASKASLQETQYF. The variable domain in full, completed from reference TRBV19 and TRBJ2-5, reads DGGITQSPKYLFRKEGQNVTLSCEQNLNHDAMYWYRQDPGQGLRLIYYSQIVNDFQKGDIAEGYSVSREKKESFPLTVTSAQKNPTAFYLCASKASLQETQYFGPGTRLLVL.

The rearrangement uses TRBV10-2 and TRBJ1-1; TCRdb returns TRBD1, unconfirmable since there is no DNA. This CDR3 is 13 amino acids long. Germline assignment: CDR1 WSHSY and CDR2 SAAADI. CDR3 residues: CASSDLGTGEAFF.

The CDR3 region is CSARIRLDYGYTF. The genes are TRBV20-1 and TRBJ1-2. Germline V gene sequence: CDR1 DFQATT, CDR2 SNEGSKA (reference sequence). The CDR3 is made up of 13 amino acids.

This chain uses TRBV7-2 with TRBJ2-7; the TCRdb D gene call, TRBD1, has no DNA to confirm it. Germline CDR1 SGHTA, CDR2 FQGNSA. This CDR3 comprises 15 residues. This chain's CDR3 is CASGGPGHRNYEQYF.

V gene TRBV12-3 or TRBV12-4 combines with J gene TRBJ2-3; without DNA, the TCRdb call of TRBD2 cannot be checked. The CDR3 runs to 14 residues. CDR3 sequence: CASTQAGDTDTQYF.

V gene TRBV9 combines with J gene TRBJ1-2; the TCRdb D gene call, TRBD1, has no DNA to confirm it. Germline CDR1 SGDLS, CDR2 YYNGEE. The CDR3 runs 13 residues. CDR3 residues: CASGGLANYGYTF.

CDR3 region: CASSERGAGELFF. This sequence joins TRBV2 and TRBJ2-2. Germline-derived CDR1 and CDR2 are SNHLY and FYNNEI. CDR3 size: 13 residues.

This chain connects TRBV28 to TRBJ2-7; TCRdb names TRBD1, which stays unverified in the absence of DNA. This CDR3 comprises 13 residues. Germline V gives CDR1 MDHEN, CDR2 SYDVKM. Here the CDR3 reads CASKTGQPDEQYF.

The rearrangement joins TRBV7-3 to TRBJ2-2; no DNA is available, so the TRBD1 call from TCRdb remains unchecked. The germline CDR1 and CDR2 sequences are SGHTA and FQGTGA. CDR3 length: 14 amino acids. CDR3 residues: CASSAGKNTGELFF.

This chain uses TRBV7-9 with TRBJ1-1; TCRdb's assignment of TRBD1 cannot be checked, as there is no DNA. The CDR3 extends over 16 amino acids. Per germline, CDR1 SEHNR and CDR2 FQNEAQ (reference sequence). CDR3 residues: CASPPDRESMNTEAFF.

V usage is TRBV6-2 or TRBV6-3 and J usage is TRBJ1-5; TCRdb returns TRBD1, unconfirmable since there is no DNA. CDR3 length equals 14 residues. CDR1 is MNHEY, CDR2 SVGEGT, per germline. The CDR3 region is CASSYGAGGQPQHF.